Listed below are T cell receptor beta chains from one sample, sequenced in a study of OX40 agonist ivuxolimab in advanced cancers. The table came from immunoSEQ multiplex PCR; TCRdb's copy has only in-frame clones and leaves some out. The sample has about 20,000 clones; 80% to 85% are singletons. Sequencing was performed on CD4+ or CD8+ T cells sorted from blood, taken in a trial of the OX40 agonist ivuxolimab. The origin of the receptors is an adult with an advanced solid tumor such as melanoma, head and neck, liver or kidney cancer. CDR3s include the opening cysteine and the closing phenylalanine or tryptophan. Fields, in order: V gene, CDR3 protein.

>TRBV28
CASSLGAQGSYIQYF
>TRBV27
CASERGRADALKTADEQFF
>TRBV28
CASSSSGTLTQHF
>TRBV28
CASRRSGFSLNTEAFF
>TRBV4-2
CASSQDGIGTATYEQYF
>TRBV9
CASSAHLAEDTGELFF
>TRBV27
CASSLNLGNEQFF
>TRBV7-8
CASSLASGHNTEAFF
>TRBV10-3
CAITPSDGNTIYF
>TRBV4-2
CASSQDLGTGVMGQYF
>TRBV2
CASSPTYSPLHF
>TRBV6-6
CASSYSIGYEQYF
>TRBV4-3
CASSQNRNYEQYF
>TRBV5-4
CASARGGSYEQYF
>TRBV7-2
CASSFSVGGTGELFF
>TRBV5-6
CASSLVGQPESFGYTF
>TRBV29-1
CSVEGLAGGVAKNIQYF
>TRBV5-1
CASSFQPGQSYEQYF
>TRBV28
CASTTDRDLLYEQYF
>TRBV27
CASSPRTGNLGELFF
>TRBV28
CASSLRGYGYTF
>TRBV12-5
CASGLSGNTEAFF
>TRBV29-1
CSVEPGAGKTDTQYF
>TRBV2
CASSEYSYSNQPQHF
>TRBV6-6
CASSSGKTGGYEQYF
>TRBV30
CAWSGKAGLARREQYF
>TRBV5-8
CASSLVLSGAGAQYF
>TRBV2
CASSGTSGRGGELFF
>TRBV28
CASSARQSSGANVLTF
>TRBV19
CASSEQGDDEQYF
>TRBV19
CASSGSGGSYNEQFF
>TRBV6-1
CATSGQGAGETQYF
>TRBV6-5
CASSTPGFSTDTQYF
>TRBV7-8
CASSSQGAGNEQYF
>TRBV7-9
CASSRDRDGYTF
>TRBV28
CASSISAYEQYF
>TRBV6-5
CASSYSQGRNTEAFF
>TRBV4-1
CASSQDQSHIGVQNQPQHF
>TRBV5-1
CASSLGGVKGTEQYF
>TRBV5-6
CASSLAGDLKGTEAFF
>TRBV7-2
CASSLAPGGQGNYGYTF
>TRBV11-2
CASSPGPATDTQYF
>TRBV18
CASSPGVEQFF
>TRBV7-6
CASSLGTSMDTQYF
>TRBV5-1
CASSLVGQAYEQYF
>TRBV29-1
CSVRGAGTEAFF
>TRBV5-1
CASSAGQGDQPQHF
>TRBV5-8
CASSFKGNYGYTF
>TRBV5-5
CASTEEAFKETQYF